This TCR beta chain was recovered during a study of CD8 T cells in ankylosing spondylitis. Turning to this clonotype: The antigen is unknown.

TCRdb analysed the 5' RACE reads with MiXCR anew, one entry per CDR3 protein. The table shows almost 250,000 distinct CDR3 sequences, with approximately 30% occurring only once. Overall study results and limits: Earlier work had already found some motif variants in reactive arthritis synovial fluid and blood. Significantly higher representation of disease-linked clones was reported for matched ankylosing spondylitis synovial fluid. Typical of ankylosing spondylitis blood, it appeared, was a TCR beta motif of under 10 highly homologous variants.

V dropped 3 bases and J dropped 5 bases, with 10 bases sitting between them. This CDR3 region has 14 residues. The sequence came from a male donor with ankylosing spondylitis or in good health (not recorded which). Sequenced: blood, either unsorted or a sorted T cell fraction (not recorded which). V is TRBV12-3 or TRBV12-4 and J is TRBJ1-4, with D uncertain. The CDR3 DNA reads TGTGCCAGCAGTTTTGGCGGAAAGAATGAAAAACTGTTTTTT. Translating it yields CASSFGGKNEKLFF.